One sample yielded the 2 T cell receptor beta chains listed below, sequenced in a study of T cell changes during pregnancy in multiple sclerosis. TCRdb's table, derived via immunoSEQ multiplex PCR, lists solely in-frame clones and lacks some. Altogether more than 95,000 clones are present, roughly 92% being singletons, with the ten largest covering 0.75% to 0.95%. The specimen was peripheral blood, collected after pregnancy. The receptor source for this set is a female donor with multiple sclerosis, enrolled in a pregnancy study.

The chain carries TRBV7-6 and TRBJ2-7; tentatively, D is TRBD1 (5 bases). V dropped 5 bases and J dropped 7 bases, with 21 bases sitting between them. Germline V CDR1 and CDR2: SGHVS, FNYEAQ. The CDR3 covers 15 residues. The CDR3 loop is CASSPPPGFLGEQYF. The CDR3 DNA reads as TGTGCCAGCAGCCCCCCCCCAGGGTTTCTTGGGGAGCAGTACTTC.

This clone was detected only once. This chain links TRBV6-5 with TRBJ1-1; 7 nucleotides line up with TRBD1. Unmatched junction bases numbered 6, after V lost 6 bases and J lost 2 bases. CDR1 and CDR2 from the germline V gene are MNHEY and SVGAGI. The CDR3 is 14 residues long. The CDR3 bases are TGTGCCAGCAGCTACGGACAGGCTAACACTGAAGCTTTCTTT. Translation gives CASSYGQANTEAFF.